The clone carrying this T cell receptor (beta chain) was detected many times. As yet, its antigen is unknown. The length of the CDR3 is 15 residues. Trimming pared 8 bases from V and 0 bases from J, leaving 14 bases between. Germline V gene lookup returns CDR1 SGHAT and CDR2 FQNNGV. The sample is drawn from a study of early T cells in non-severe SARS-CoV-2 infection. Study-wide context: Unpaired chains resulted from sequencing bulk RNA of unsorted whole blood. Study-level findings and limits: Database matching using VDJdb favored anti-spike CD8 responses, with private and CD4 specificities left missing.

As part of library construction, unique molecular identifiers were attached to individual cDNA molecules. MiXCR was run by TCRdb on the 5' RACE reads, yielding one entry per CDR3 protein. The sample includes about 60,000 distinct CDR3 sequences, around an eighth of them seen just once. This rearrangement joins TRBV11-2 to TRBJ2-1; D gene unclear. This receptor was taken from an adult who was a healthcare worker with PCR-confirmed SARS-CoV-2 infection or an uninfected control (not recorded which). The sample consisted of whole blood. The CDR3 bases are TGTGCCAGCGGGAAGTGGCGGAACTCCTACAATGAGCAGTTCTTC. Translating gives CASGKWRNSYNEQFF.